This TCR beta chain is from a study of T cell repertoires in cytomegalovirus infection. Turning to the study itself: The public TCR beta signatures pointed to both CMV infection and matching HLA type. Study-wide points: HLA-C-restricted CMV clonotypes gave the most frequent clonotype in two of eight donors. Public TCR beta family frequency separated CMV-and-HLA carriers, including in an independent cohort.

Worth noting for this clonotype: What it recognizes is unknown.

The germline gives CDR1 LNHDA, CDR2 SQIVND (reference sequence). The CDR3 spans 19 residues. V was pared by 6 bases and J by 9 bases, with 23 bases of the junction left unmatched. MiXCR, applied by TCRdb to the reads, yields one record per CDR3 protein. The sample shows roughly 230,000 distinct CDR3 sequences, roughly an eighth of them seen only once. The sample consisted of PBMCs. The clonotype was recovered from a human donor in good health (CMV status not recorded). Some clones in this sample may be carry-over from other donors' samples. The chain links TRBV19 to TRBJ1-1, with 12 bases aligning to TRBD1. Written as DNA, the CDR3 is TGTGCCAGTAGGCCGGGACAGGGGGCTTTAGGTCTTTTGAAGGGCAAAGCTTTCTTT. This sequence encodes CASRPGQGALGLLKGKAFF.